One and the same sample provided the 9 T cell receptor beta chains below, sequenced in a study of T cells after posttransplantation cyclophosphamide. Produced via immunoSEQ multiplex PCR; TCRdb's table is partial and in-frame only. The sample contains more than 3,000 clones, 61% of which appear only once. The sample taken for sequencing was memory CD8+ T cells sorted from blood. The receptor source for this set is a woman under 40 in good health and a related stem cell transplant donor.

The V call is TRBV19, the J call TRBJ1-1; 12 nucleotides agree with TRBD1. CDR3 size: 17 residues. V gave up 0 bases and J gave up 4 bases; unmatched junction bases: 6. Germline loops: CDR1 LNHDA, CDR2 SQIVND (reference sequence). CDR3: CASSIDRDRGLGTEAFF. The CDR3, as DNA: TGTGCCAGTAGTATAGACCGGGACAGGGGGCTGGGCACTGAAGCTTTCTTT.

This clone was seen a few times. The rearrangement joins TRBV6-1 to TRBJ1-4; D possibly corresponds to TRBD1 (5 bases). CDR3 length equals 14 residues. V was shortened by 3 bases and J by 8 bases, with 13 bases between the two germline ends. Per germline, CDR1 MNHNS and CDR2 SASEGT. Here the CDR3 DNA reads TGTGCCAGCAGTGAGGCCGGGGGAAGCGAAAAACTGTTTTTT. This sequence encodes CASSEAGGSEKLFF.

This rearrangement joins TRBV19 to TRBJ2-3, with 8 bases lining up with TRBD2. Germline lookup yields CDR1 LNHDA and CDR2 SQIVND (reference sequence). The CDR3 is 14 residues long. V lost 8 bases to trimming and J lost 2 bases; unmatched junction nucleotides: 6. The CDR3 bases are TGTGCCAGTTGGGCGGGGGGTCCCACAGATACGCAGTATTTT. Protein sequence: CASWAGGPTDTQYF.

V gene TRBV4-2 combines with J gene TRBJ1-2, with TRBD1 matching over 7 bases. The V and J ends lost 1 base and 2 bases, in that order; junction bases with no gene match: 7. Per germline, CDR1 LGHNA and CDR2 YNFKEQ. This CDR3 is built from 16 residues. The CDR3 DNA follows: TGTGCCAGCAGCCAAGTTCCCGCAGGGGGAAACTATGGCTACACCTTC. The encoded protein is CASSQVPAGGNYGYTF.

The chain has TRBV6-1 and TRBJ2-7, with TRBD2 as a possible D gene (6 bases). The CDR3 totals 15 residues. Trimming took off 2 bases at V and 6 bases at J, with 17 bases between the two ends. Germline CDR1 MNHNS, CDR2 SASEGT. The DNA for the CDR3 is TGTGCCAGCAGTGAACCCCGGGACTTACCCCTCGAGCAGTACTTC. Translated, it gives CASSEPRDLPLEQYF.

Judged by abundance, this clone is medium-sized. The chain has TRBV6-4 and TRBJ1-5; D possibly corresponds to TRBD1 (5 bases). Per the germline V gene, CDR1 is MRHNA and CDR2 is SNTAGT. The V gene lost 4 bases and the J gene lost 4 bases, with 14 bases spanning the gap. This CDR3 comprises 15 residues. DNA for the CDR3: TGTGCCAGCAGTGCCCTTGGCGGGACTAATCAGCCCCAGCATTTT. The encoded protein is CASSALGGTNQPQHF.

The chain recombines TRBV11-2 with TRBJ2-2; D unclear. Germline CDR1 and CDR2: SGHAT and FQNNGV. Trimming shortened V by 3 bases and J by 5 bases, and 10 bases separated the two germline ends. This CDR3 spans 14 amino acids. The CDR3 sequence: CASSFPTPTGELFF. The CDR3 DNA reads TGTGCCAGCAGCTTTCCGACTCCGACCGGGGAGCTGTTTTTT. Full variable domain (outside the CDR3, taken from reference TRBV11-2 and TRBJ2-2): EAGVAQSPRYKIIEKRQSVAFWCNPISGHATLYWYQQILGQGPKLLIQFQNNGVVDDSQLPKDRFSAERLKGVDSTLKIQPAKLEDSAVYLCASSFPTPTGELFFGEGSRLTVL.

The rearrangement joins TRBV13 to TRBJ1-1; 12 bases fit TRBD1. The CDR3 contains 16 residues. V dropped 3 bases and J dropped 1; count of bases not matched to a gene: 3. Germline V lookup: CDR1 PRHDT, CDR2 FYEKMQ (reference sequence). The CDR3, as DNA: TGTGCCAGCAGCTTGGGACAGGGGGCGACGAACACTGAAGCTTTCTTT. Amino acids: CASSLGQGATNTEAFF.

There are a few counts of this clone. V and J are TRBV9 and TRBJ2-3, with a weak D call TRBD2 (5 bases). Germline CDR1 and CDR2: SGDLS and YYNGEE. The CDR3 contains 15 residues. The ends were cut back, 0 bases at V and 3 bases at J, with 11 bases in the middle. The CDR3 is CASSVATGRTDTQYF. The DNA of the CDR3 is TGTGCCAGCAGCGTAGCTACGGGGAGAACAGATACGCAGTATTTT.